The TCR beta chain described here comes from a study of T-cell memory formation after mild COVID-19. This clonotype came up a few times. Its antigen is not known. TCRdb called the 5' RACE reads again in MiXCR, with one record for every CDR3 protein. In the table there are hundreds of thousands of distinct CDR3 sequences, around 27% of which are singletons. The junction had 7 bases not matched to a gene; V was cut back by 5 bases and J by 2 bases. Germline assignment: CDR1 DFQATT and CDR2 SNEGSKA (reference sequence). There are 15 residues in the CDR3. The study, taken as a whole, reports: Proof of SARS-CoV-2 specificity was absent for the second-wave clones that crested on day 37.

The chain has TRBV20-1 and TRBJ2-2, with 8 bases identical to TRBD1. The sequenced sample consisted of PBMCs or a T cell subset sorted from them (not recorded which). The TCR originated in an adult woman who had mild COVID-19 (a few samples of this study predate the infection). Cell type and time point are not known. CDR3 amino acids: CSAGRAGGNTGELFF. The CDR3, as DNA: TGCAGTGCTGGGCGGGCAGGGGGCAACACCGGGGAGCTGTTTTTT.